A selection of T cell receptor beta chains follows, all from one sample in a study of CD8 T cells in Susac syndrome. TCRdb used MiXCR to reprocess the immunoSEQ multiplex PCR reads, holding one entry per CDR3 protein. The table shows approximately 120,000 distinct CDR3 sequences, with less than 97% occurring only once. The sample consisted of CD4+ T cells from PBMCs. All receptors come from a human donor in good health. CDR3s include the opening cysteine and the closing phenylalanine or tryptophan. The order of the fields is clone size, J gene, D gene, V gene, CDR3 DNA, CDR3 protein. D genes are given only for firm matches. Clone size is not always given. Where it is, it says once, few, many or a class for expanded clones.

clone size: -
J gene: TRBJ2-2
D gene: -
V gene: TRBV9
CDR3 DNA: TGTGCCAGCAGTGCCGGGATCACCGGGGAGCTGTTTTTT
CDR3 protein: CASSAGITGELFF

clone size: -
J gene: TRBJ2-3
D gene: TRBD2
V gene: TRBV5-1
CDR3 DNA: TGCGCCAGCAGCTTGGGTAGCGGGAGTAGCACAGATACGCAGTATTTT
CDR3 protein: CASSLGSGSSTDTQYF

clone size: -
J gene: TRBJ2-6
D gene: -
V gene: TRBV9
CDR3 DNA: TGTGCCAGCAGCGCCTACGGACAGCCCCCTTCTGGGGCCAACGTCCTGACTTTC
CDR3 protein: CASSAYGQPPSGANVLTF

clone size: -
J gene: TRBJ1-5
D gene: -
V gene: TRBV7-2
CDR3 DNA: TGTGCCAGCAGCTTAGGGCACAGGGAAAATCAGCCCCAGCATTTT
CDR3 protein: CASSLGHRENQPQHF

clone size: once
J gene: TRBJ1-2
D gene: -
V gene: TRBV3-1
CDR3 DNA: TGTGCCAGCAGCCAAGTGGTAGGGTATGGCTACACCTTC
CDR3 protein: CASSQVVGYGYTF

clone size: few
J gene: TRBJ1-3
D gene: -
V gene: TRBV30
CDR3 DNA: TGTGCCTGGAGTGTCGGGAACACCATATATTTT
CDR3 protein: CAWSVGNTIYF

clone size: -
J gene: TRBJ1-5
D gene: -
V gene: TRBV6-1
CDR3 DNA: TGTGCCAGCAGTGGTACACTCAATCAGCCCCAGCATTTT
CDR3 protein: CASSGTLNQPQHF

clone size: -
J gene: TRBJ1-3
D gene: TRBD1
V gene: TRBV11-3
CDR3 DNA: TGTGCCAGCAGCGCCTTGGGACAGTCATCTGGAAACACCATATATTTT
CDR3 protein: CASSALGQSSGNTIYF

clone size: -
J gene: TRBJ2-6
D gene: -
V gene: TRBV20-1
CDR3 DNA: TGCAGTGCATCAGGCGGGATCGGGGCCAACGTCCTGACTTTC
CDR3 protein: CSASGGIGANVLTF

clone size: -
J gene: TRBJ1-6
D gene: -
V gene: TRBV15
CDR3 DNA: TGTGCCACCAGCAGAGATACCAATAATTCACCCCTCCACTTT
CDR3 protein: CATSRDTNNSPLHF

clone size: -
J gene: TRBJ2-7
D gene: -
V gene: TRBV25-1
CDR3 DNA: TGTGCCAGCAGTGAGACTCAGGGGAGACACGAGCAGTACTTC
CDR3 protein: CASSETQGRHEQYF

clone size: -
J gene: TRBJ2-5
D gene: -
V gene: TRBV29-1
CDR3 DNA: TGCAGCTTGGTCACGGACGGAGAGACCCAGTACTTC
CDR3 protein: CSLVTDGETQYF

clone size: once
J gene: TRBJ2-7
D gene: -
V gene: TRBV12-3/TRBV12-4
CDR3 DNA: TGTGCCAGCAGGAACCAGGGCTCCTACGAGCAGTACTTC
CDR3 protein: CASRNQGSYEQYF

clone size: -
J gene: TRBJ2-4
D gene: -
V gene: TRBV29-1
CDR3 DNA: TGCAGCGCCGAGAGCACGGCGAACATTCAGTACTTC
CDR3 protein: CSAESTANIQYF

clone size: -
J gene: TRBJ2-5
D gene: -
V gene: TRBV7-2
CDR3 DNA: TGTGCCAGCAGCCCGATGCGGGCTCTCCAAGAGACCCAGTACTTC
CDR3 protein: CASSPMRALQETQYF

clone size: -
J gene: TRBJ2-7
D gene: TRBD2
V gene: TRBV4-1
CDR3 DNA: TGCGCCAGCAGCTCGTGGACTAGCGGCTCCTACGAGCAGTACTTC
CDR3 protein: CASSSWTSGSYEQYF

clone size: -
J gene: TRBJ2-7
D gene: -
V gene: TRBV2
CDR3 DNA: TGTGCCAGCAGTGTGGGCAGGGCCTACGAGCAGTACTTC
CDR3 protein: CASSVGRAYEQYF

clone size: -
J gene: TRBJ2-7
D gene: -
V gene: TRBV12-3/TRBV12-4
CDR3 DNA: TGTGCCAGCGGCTGGGTCAGGGGATCGGCCTACGAGCAGTACTTC
CDR3 protein: CASGWVRGSAYEQYF